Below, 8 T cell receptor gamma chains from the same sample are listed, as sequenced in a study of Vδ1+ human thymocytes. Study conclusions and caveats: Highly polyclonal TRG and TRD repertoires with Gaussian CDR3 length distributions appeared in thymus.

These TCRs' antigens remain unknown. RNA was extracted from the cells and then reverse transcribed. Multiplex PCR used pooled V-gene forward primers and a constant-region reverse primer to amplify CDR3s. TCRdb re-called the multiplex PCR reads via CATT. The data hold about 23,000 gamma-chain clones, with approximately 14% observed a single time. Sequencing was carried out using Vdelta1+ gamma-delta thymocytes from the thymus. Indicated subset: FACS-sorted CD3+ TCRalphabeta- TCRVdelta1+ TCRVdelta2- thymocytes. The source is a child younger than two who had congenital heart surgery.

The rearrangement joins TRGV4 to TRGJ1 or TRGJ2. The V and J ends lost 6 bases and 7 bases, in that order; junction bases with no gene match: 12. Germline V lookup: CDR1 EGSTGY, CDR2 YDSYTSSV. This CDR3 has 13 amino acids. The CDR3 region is CATWNVRGYKKLF. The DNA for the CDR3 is TGTGCCACCTGGAATGTTAGGGGCTATAAGAAACTCTTT.

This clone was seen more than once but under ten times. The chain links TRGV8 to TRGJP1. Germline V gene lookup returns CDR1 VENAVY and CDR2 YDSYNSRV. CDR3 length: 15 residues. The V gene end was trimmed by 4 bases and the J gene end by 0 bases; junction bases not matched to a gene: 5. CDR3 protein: CATWEEYTTGWFKIF. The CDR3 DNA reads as TGTGCCACCTGGGAGGAATATACCACTGGTTGGTTCAAGATATTT.

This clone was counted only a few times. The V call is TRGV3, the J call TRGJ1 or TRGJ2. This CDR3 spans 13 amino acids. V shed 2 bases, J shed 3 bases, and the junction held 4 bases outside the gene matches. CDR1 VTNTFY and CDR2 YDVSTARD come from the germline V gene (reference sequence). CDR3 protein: CATWDTFYYKKLF. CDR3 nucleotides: TGTGCCACCTGGGACACCTTTTATTATAAGAAACTCTTT.

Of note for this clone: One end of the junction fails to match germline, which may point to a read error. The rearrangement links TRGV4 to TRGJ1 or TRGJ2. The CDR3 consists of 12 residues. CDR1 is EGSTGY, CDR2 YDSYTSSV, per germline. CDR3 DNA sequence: TGTGCCGCCTGGAACCCTTATTATAAGAAACTCTTT. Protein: CAAWNPYYKKLF.

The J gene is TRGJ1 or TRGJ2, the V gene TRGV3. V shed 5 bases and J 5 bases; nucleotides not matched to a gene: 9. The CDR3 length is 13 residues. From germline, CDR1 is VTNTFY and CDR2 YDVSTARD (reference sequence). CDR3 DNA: TGTGCCACCTGGGCCAAGGGGGATTATAAGAAACTCTTT. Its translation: CATWAKGDYKKLF.

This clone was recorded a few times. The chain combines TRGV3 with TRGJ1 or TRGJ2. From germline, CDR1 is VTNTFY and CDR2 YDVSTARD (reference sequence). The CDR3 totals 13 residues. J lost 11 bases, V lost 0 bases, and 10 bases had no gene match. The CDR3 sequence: CATWDRPVGEKLF. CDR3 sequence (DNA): TGTGCCACCTGGGACAGGCCTGTAGGGGAGAAACTCTTT.

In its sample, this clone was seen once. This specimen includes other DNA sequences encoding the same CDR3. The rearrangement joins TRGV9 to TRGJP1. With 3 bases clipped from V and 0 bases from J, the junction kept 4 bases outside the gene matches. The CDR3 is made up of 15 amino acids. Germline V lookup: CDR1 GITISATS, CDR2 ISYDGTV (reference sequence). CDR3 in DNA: TGTGCCTTGTGGGAGCCCTATACCACTGGTTGGTTCAAGATATTT. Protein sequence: CALWEPYTTGWFKIF.

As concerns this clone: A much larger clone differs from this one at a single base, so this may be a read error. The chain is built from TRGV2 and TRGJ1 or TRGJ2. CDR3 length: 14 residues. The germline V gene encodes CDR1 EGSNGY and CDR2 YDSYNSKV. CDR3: CATWDGPDYYKELF. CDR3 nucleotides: TGTGCCACCTGGGACGGGCCGGATTATTATAAGGAACTCTTT.